Below are 24 T cell receptor beta chains sequenced from a single sample in a study of blood T cell repertoires in COVID-19. Assay: immunoSEQ multiplex PCR; the TCRdb copy retains only in-frame clones and omits some. This sample has roughly 97,000 clones; about 91% occur once, and the top ten carry around 5.8%. The material sequenced was peripheral blood. The receptors were gathered from a human donor in a cohort sampled during active COVID-19.

The V and J genes are TRBV3-1 (or the pseudogene TRBV3-2) and TRBJ2-3; D possibly corresponds to TRBD1 (6 bases). The CDR3 spans 15 residues. Trimming shortened V by 7 bases and J by 2 bases, and 16 bases separated the two germline ends. Germline CDR1 reads LGHDT; CDR2 reads YNNKEL (reference sequence). The DNA for the CDR3 is TGTGCCAGCACCCCTCGACAGGAGAACACAGATACGCAGTATTTT. Encoded protein: CASTPRQENTDTQYF.

For the CDR3, the DNA is TGCGCCAGCACAAGGAGGACTAGCGACACCGGGGAGCTGTTTTTT. Its protein is CASTRRTSDTGELFF. V is TRBV5-1 and J is TRBJ2-2; 9 bases are shared with TRBD2. This CDR3 region has 15 residues. J was trimmed by 3 bases and V by 6 bases; bases with no gene match: 6. Germline V lookup: CDR1 SGHRS, CDR2 YFSETQ.

V usage is TRBV6-5 and J usage is TRBJ2-5; 10 bases map to TRBD2. Trimming at V came to 7 bases and at J to 5 bases, leaving 10 bases not matched to a gene. The germline V gene encodes CDR1 MNHEY and CDR2 SVGAGI. This CDR3 has 15 amino acids. CDR3 coding DNA: TGTGCCAGCACGCGAGCTAGCGGGAGAGGCGAGACCCAGTACTTC. Its protein is CASTRASGRGETQYF.

This clone was observed a single time. The chain links TRBV7-8 to TRBJ1-5; TRBD1 might be the D (6 bases). The CDR3 sequence is 13 residues long. Trimming took 3 bases from V and 7 from J, leaving 10 bases between them. The germline CDR1 and CDR2 sequences are SGHVS and FQNEAQ. The CDR3 sequence: CASSFADSQPQHF. CDR3 nucleotides: TGTGCCAGCAGCTTCGCGGACAGCCAGCCCCAGCATTTT.

This clone appeared a few times. The chain recombines TRBV11-1 with TRBJ1-6, with D unresolved. Germline values: CDR1 SGHAT, CDR2 FQDESV (reference sequence). The CDR3 is 12 residues long. With 5 bases removed from V and 7 bases from J, the gap between germline ends came to 6 bases. CDR3 region: CASSPQNSPLHF. CDR3 sequence (DNA): TGTGCCAGCAGCCCTCAGAATTCACCCCTCCACTTT.

The V call is TRBV7-2, the J call TRBJ2-3; D might be TRBD2 (7 bases). V was shortened by 8 bases and J by 2 bases, with 14 bases between the two germline ends. This CDR3 contains 14 residues. Germline V gives CDR1 SGHTA, CDR2 FQGNSA. Here the CDR3 reads CASGRRGATDTQYF. The CDR3 DNA is TGTGCCAGCGGGAGACGGGGGGCCACAGATACGCAGTATTTT.

The V call is TRBV15, the J call TRBJ1-2, with D uncertain. CDR1 and CDR2 (germline): LNHNV, YYDKDF (reference sequence). V lost 5 bases and J 7 bases, leaving 20 bases between the germline ends. The CDR3 covers 15 residues. The CDR3 DNA is TGTGCCACCAGCCGGTTGGAGTCGGTGTTTAGTGGCTACACCTTC. Its translation: CATSRLESVFSGYTF. The complete variable domain, with remaining parts taken from reference TRBV15 and TRBJ1-2, reads DAMVIQNPRYQVTQFGKPVTLSCSQTLNHNVMYWYQQKSSQAPKLLFHYYDKDFNNEADTPDNFQSRRPNTSFCFLDIRSPGLGDTAMYLCATSRLESVFSGYTFGSGTRLTVV.

This clone appeared once. At the DNA level, this CDR3 is encoded by other sequences in the same sample as well. The chain joins TRBV6-2 or TRBV6-3 to TRBJ2-1, with 7 bases matching TRBD1. Germline V lookup: CDR1 MNHEY, CDR2 SVGEGT. CDR3 length: 15 amino acids. After removal of 2 bases from V and 1 base from J, the junction contained 2 bases not matched to a gene. In DNA, the CDR3 is TGTGCCAGCAGTTACAGGGGGCCATCCTACAATGAGCAGTTCTTC. It yields the protein CASSYRGPSYNEQFF.

The V gene is TRBV19, the J gene TRBJ2-1; D is undetermined. The V gene lost 0 bases and the J gene lost 0 bases, with 9 bases spanning the gap. CDR1 LNHDA and CDR2 SQIVND come from the germline V gene (reference sequence). The CDR3 contains 16 residues. The CDR3 loop reads CASSIDTSSSYNEQFF. CDR3 nucleotide sequence: TGTGCCAGTAGTATAGATACTTCGAGCTCCTACAATGAGCAGTTCTTC.

The chain recombines TRBV24-1 with TRBJ2-1; D gene uncertain. Germline loops: CDR1 KGHDR, CDR2 SFDVKD. The CDR3 consists of 12 residues. Trimming stripped 0 bases from V and 9 bases from J, with 5 bases between. CDR3 protein: CATSDLGPEQFF. The CDR3 DNA reads TGTGCCACCAGTGATTTGGGGCCTGAGCAGTTCTTC.

The chain is built from TRBV6-6 and TRBJ2-1; a weak D match, TRBD2 (6 bases). The ends were cut back, 5 bases at V and 10 bases at J, with 15 bases in the middle. The CDR3 length is 13 residues. The germline gives CDR1 MNHNY, CDR2 SVGAGI (reference sequence). Here the CDR3 DNA reads TGTGCCAGCAGTCCTCCGGGACTCCAGGAGCAGTTCTTC. It encodes CASSPPGLQEQFF.

The chain uses TRBV28 and TRBJ1-4; 7 bases map to TRBD1. There are 15 residues in the CDR3. The V segment lost 5 bases and the J segment 3 bases; nucleotides outside the gene matches: 6. Germline-derived CDR1 and CDR2 are MDHEN and SYDVKM. As DNA, the CDR3 is TGTGCCAGCAGTACTAACAGGGGATCTAATGAAAAACTGTTTTTT. Its protein product is CASSTNRGSNEKLFF.

The V call is TRBV6-5, the J call TRBJ1-1; D is undetermined. Between the trimmed V and J ends, which lost 7 bases and 3 bases, there was a span of 6 bases. CDR1 MNHEY and CDR2 SVGAGI come from the germline V gene. The CDR3 totals 11 residues. The CDR3 here is CASTLYTEAFF. CDR3 DNA sequence: TGTGCCAGCACCCTTTACACTGAAGCTTTCTTT.

The chain couples TRBV6-4 to TRBJ1-1; tentative D call: TRBD1 (6 bases). Germline V CDR1 and CDR2: MRHNA, SNTAGT. V was cut by 4 bases and J by 4 bases, with 10 bases left in between. The CDR3 contains 13 residues. CDR3 sequence (DNA): TGTGCCAGCAGTGGGACAGAGGGCACTGAAGCTTTCTTT. Its translation: CASSGTEGTEAFF.

The chain couples TRBV5-4 to TRBJ2-1; 9 bases are shared with TRBD2. J lost 4 bases, V lost 3 bases, and 14 bases had no gene match. The germline V gene encodes CDR1 SGHNT and CDR2 YYREEE (reference sequence). The CDR3 covers 18 residues. This chain's CDR3 is CASSWAQGGGASYNEQFF. The CDR3 DNA follows: TGTGCCAGCAGCTGGGCCCAGGGCGGGGGGGCGTCGTACAATGAGCAGTTCTTC.

The V call is TRBV29-1, the J call TRBJ2-1; 11 nucleotides line up with TRBD2. CDR1 is SQVTM and CDR2 is ANQGSEA in the germline V gene. The CDR3 is 14 residues long. V lost 6 bases to trimming and J lost 1 base; unmatched junction nucleotides: 2. The CDR3 DNA reads as TGCAGCGTGGTAGCGGGAGGGTCCTACAATGAGCAGTTCTTC. Encoded protein: CSVVAGGSYNEQFF.

The J gene is TRBJ2-2, the V gene TRBV11-2; D is unclear. Trimming took 2 bases from V and 0 from J, leaving 13 bases between them. CDR1 SGHAT and CDR2 FQNNGV come from the germline V gene. The CDR3 length is 17 residues. The CDR3 spells CASSLLKESANTGELFF. CDR3 nucleotides: TGTGCCAGCAGCTTATTGAAGGAGAGTGCGAACACCGGGGAGCTGTTTTTT.

The chain has TRBV7-8 and TRBJ2-1; D unclear. CDR3 size: 12 residues. V was pared by 3 bases and J by 6 bases, with 6 bases between. In germline, CDR1 is SGHVS, CDR2 FQNEAQ. CDR3: CASSFLLNEQFF. The CDR3 DNA is TGTGCCAGCAGCTTTCTCCTCAATGAGCAGTTCTTC. The entire variable domain, with the rest obtained from reference TRBV7-8 and TRBJ2-1, is as follows: GAGVSQSPRYKVAKRGQDVALRCDPISGHVSLFWYQQALGQGPEFLTYFQNEAQLDKSGLPSDRFFAERPEGSVSTLKIQRTQQEDSAVYLCASSFLLNEQFFGPGTRLTVL.

This chain joins TRBV27 and TRBJ2-7; 10 positions match TRBD2. The CDR3 sequence is 15 residues long. Germline V gene sequence: CDR1 MNHEY, CDR2 SMNVEV (reference sequence). Trimming removed 3 bases from V and 6 bases from J; junction bases left unmatched: 8. In nucleotides, the CDR3 is TGTGCCAGCAGTTTGTCTAGCGGGAGCGGTGGCGAGCAGTACTTC. Translating gives CASSLSSGSGGEQYF.

The gene calls are TRBV27 and TRBJ2-2; D unresolved. CDR1 is MNHEY and CDR2 is SMNVEV in the germline V gene (reference sequence). V was trimmed by 7 bases and J by 6 bases, leaving 9 bases between them. The CDR3 has 12 amino acids. The CDR3 protein is CASKSGPGELFF. The CDR3 region has the DNA TGTGCCAGCAAATCTGGGCCCGGGGAGCTGTTTTTT.

The genes are TRBV3-1 (or the pseudogene TRBV3-2) and TRBJ2-1, with a possible D match to TRBD2 (6 bases). Deletions cut 0 bases from V and 8 bases from J, with 17 bases between. From germline, CDR1 is LGHDT and CDR2 YNNKEL (reference sequence). The CDR3 consists of 16 residues. The CDR3 DNA reads as TGTGCCAGCAGCCAAGATTTGGGACTTATCAGTGATGAGCAGTTCTTC. This encodes CASSQDLGLISDEQFF.

This chain uses TRBV5-1 with TRBJ2-4, with D perhaps matching TRBD2 (6 bases). V lost 0 bases, J lost 3 bases, and 16 bases lay in between. The CDR3 spans 17 residues. Germline assignment: CDR1 SGHRS and CDR2 YFSETQ. CDR3 sequence reads: CASSLAGPVGGKNIQYF. CDR3 nucleotide sequence: TGCGCCAGCAGCTTGGCGGGCCCGGTGGGGGGCAAAAACATTCAGTACTTC. Full variable domain (outside the CDR3, taken from reference TRBV5-1 and TRBJ2-4): KAGVTQTPRYLIKTRGQQVTLSCSPISGHRSVSWYQQTPGQGLQFLFEYFSETQRNKGNFPGRFSGRQFSNSRSEMNVSTLELGDSALYLCASSLAGPVGGKNIQYFGAGTRLSVL.

J is TRBJ2-1 and V is TRBV19; TRBD2 matches 8 bases. Germline CDR1 reads LNHDA; CDR2 reads SQIVND (reference sequence). V shed 4 bases, J shed 3 bases, and the junction held 8 bases outside the gene matches. The CDR3 loop spans 16 amino acids. The CDR3 loop reads CASSTGGEDYYNEQFF. CDR3 bases: TGTGCCAGTAGTACCGGGGGGGAGGACTACTACAATGAGCAGTTCTTC. Full variable domain (outside the CDR3, taken from reference TRBV19 and TRBJ2-1): DGGITQSPKYLFRKEGQNVTLSCEQNLNHDAMYWYRQDPGQGLRLIYYSQIVNDFQKGDIAEGYSVSREKKESFPLTVTSAQKNPTAFYLCASSTGGEDYYNEQFFGPGTRLTVL.

The chain combines TRBV6-6 with TRBJ1-1, with D tentatively TRBD1 (5 bases). The CDR3 has 14 residues. Deletions cut 4 bases from V and 2 bases from J, with 11 bases between. Germline CDR1 reads MNHNY; CDR2 reads SVGAGI (reference sequence). This chain's CDR3 is CASSLGGFNTEAFF. As DNA, the CDR3 is TGTGCCAGCAGTTTGGGGGGGTTCAACACTGAAGCTTTCTTT.